This TCR beta chain emerged from a study of blood T cell repertoires in COVID-19. Germline V gene data show CDR1 as LNHDA and CDR2 as SQIVND (reference sequence). CDR3 size: 15 residues. The V end was cut by 8 bases, the J end by 3 bases, with 16 bases between. Here immunoSEQ multiplex PCR was the method, and the copy in TCRdb shows in-frame clones only, minus some. This sample yields about 40,000 clones, of which almost 80% are seen a single time; roughly a third belongs to the top ten. This clone has a handful of counts. Sequencing was done on a sample of peripheral blood. This TCR derives from a woman of 80 years or more with acute or convalescent COVID-19. The chain joins TRBV19 to TRBJ2-2, with D tentatively TRBD2 (5 bases). The CDR3 sequence is CASARSGLDTGELFF. The CDR3 bases are TGTGCCAGTGCGAGGTCGGGATTAGACACCGGGGAGCTGTTTTTT.